These T cell receptor beta chains were read from a single sample in a study of blood T cell repertoires in COVID-19. Profiling relied on immunoSEQ multiplex PCR, and the TCRdb table lists in-frame clones only, not all of them. The repertoire holds over 350,000 clones, with approximately 89% as singletons. Source material: PBMCs or T cells enriched from blood (not recorded which). Source of these receptors: a woman aged 40 to 50 who had been exposed to COVID-19. CDR3s include the opening cysteine and the closing phenylalanine or tryptophan. D genes are given only for firm matches. Part of the rows lack a size; the others show once, few, many or a class for expanded clones.

>TRBV18|.|.|TRBJ2-5
TGTGCCAGCTCACAACACGTCCAAGAGACCCAGTACTTC
CASSQHVQETQYF
>TRBV12-3/TRBV12-4|.|.|TRBJ1-5
TGTGCCAGCAGCAAGGGGAGCAATCAGCCCCAGCATTTT
CASSKGSNQPQHF
>TRBV4-2|.|TRBD1|TRBJ1-2
TGTGCCAGCAGCCAAGATTTCGGACAGGACAACTATGGCTACACCTTC
CASSQDFGQDNYGYTF
>TRBV5-1|.|TRBD1|TRBJ1-1
TGCGCCAGCACAGCCGGGACAGGGTCGGGTAGCTTAGGAGCTTTCTTT
CASTAGTGSGSLGAFF
>TRBV12-3/TRBV12-4|.|.|TRBJ1-1
TGTGCCAGCAGTTTAGGGCGGGTCGAAGCTTTCTTT
CASSLGRVEAFF
>TRBV9|once|.|TRBJ2-7
TGTGCCAGCAGCGTAGCGGGGAGCCTCGGCTACGAGCAGTACTTC
CASSVAGSLGYEQYF
>TRBV11-2|.|.|TRBJ1-4
TGTGCCAGCAGCTTAGTAGCAGGGTCTAATGAAAAACTGTTTTTT
CASSLVAGSNEKLFF
>TRBV20-1|.|.|TRBJ1-1
TGCAGTGCGCGGGGGGGTGAAGCTTTCTTT
CSARGGEAFF
>TRBV6-2/TRBV6-3|.|.|TRBJ1-4
TGTGCCAGCAGTTACGGAGAATCGACTAATGAAAAACTGTTTTTT
CASSYGESTNEKLFF
>TRBV21-1|.|.|TRBJ1-1
TGTGCCAGCAGCGATCTATGGACAGGGGTGGCTTTCTTT
CASSDLWTGVAFF
>TRBV3-1/TRBV3-2|.|TRBD2|TRBJ2-3
TGTGCCAGCAGCGCCTGGGGACTAGCGGGGGCCCGCACAGATACGCAGTATTTT
CASSAWGLAGARTDTQYF
>TRBV19|.|TRBD1|TRBJ2-3
TGTGCCAGTAGTATTTCCGGGACAGGTGGGACAGATACGCAGTATTTT
CASSISGTGGTDTQYF
>TRBV5-8|.|TRBD1|TRBJ2-3
TGTGCCAGCAGCCTAGGGACAGTCCCGAGCACAGATACGCAGTATTTT
CASSLGTVPSTDTQYF
>TRBV5-4|.|.|TRBJ2-5
TGTGCCAGCAGCGCCAGACAAGAGACCCAGTACTTC
CASSARQETQYF
>TRBV5-5|.|TRBD2|TRBJ2-6
TGTGCCAGCAGCTTGCGGCGGGGGGGCGCGGGCGATGATGGGGCCAACGTCCTGACTTTC
CASSLRRGGAGDDGANVLTF
>TRBV10-2|.|TRBD1|TRBJ2-7
TGCGCCAGCGCGCGGACAGGGGAGAGATTATACGAGCAGTACTTC
CASARTGERLYEQYF
>TRBV5-1|.|.|TRBJ2-7
TGCGCCAGCAGCTTTTACGACAGCAAGTCCTACGAGCAGTACTTC
CASSFYDSKSYEQYF
>TRBV2|.|.|TRBJ1-4
TGTGCCAGCAGTGGGGGCCAGCCTAATGAAAAACTGTTTTTT
CASSGGQPNEKLFF
>TRBV29-1|.|.|TRBJ1-6
TGCAGCGCGGGGGAGGGAGTAAATTCACCCCTCCACTTT
CSAGEGVNSPLHF
>TRBV6-5|.|TRBD2|TRBJ2-3
TGTGCCAGCAGACTACGGGGGGGCCCAGATACGCAGTATTTT
CASRLRGGPDTQYF
>TRBV7-9|.|.|TRBJ2-7
TGTGCCAGCAGTCTTACTCAAGTGGACGAGCAGTACTTC
CASSLTQVDEQYF
>TRBV6-2/TRBV6-3|.|.|TRBJ1-3
TGTGCCAGCAGTCAAAAGGACTGGTACTCTGGAAACACCATATATTTT
CASSQKDWYSGNTIYF
>TRBV12-3/TRBV12-4|.|.|TRBJ1-3
TGTGCCAGCTCCAATACGGGAGGGAACACCATATATTTT
CASSNTGGNTIYF
>TRBV30|.|.|TRBJ2-1
TGTGCCTGGAGTGCGAGTTGGTACAGGAATGAGCAGTTCTTC
CAWSASWYRNEQFF
>TRBV6-4|.|TRBD1|TRBJ1-2
TGTGCCAGCAGTGCACTGACAGGGTCTGGCTACACCTTC
CASSALTGSGYTF
>TRBV7-9|.|.|TRBJ2-7
TGTGCCAGCAGCTCCGCCTACGAGCAGTACTTC
CASSSAYEQYF
>TRBV6-2/TRBV6-3|.|.|TRBJ1-2
TGTGCCAGCAGCCTCGTCGGGGGGAACTATGGCTACACCTTC
CASSLVGGNYGYTF
>TRBV18|.|.|TRBJ1-1
TGTGCCAGCTCACTAGGACAGTCAAGGGGAGCTTTCTTT
CASSLGQSRGAFF